The present T cell receptor beta chain was sequenced within a study of cytomegalovirus exposure and HLA in healthy donors (dated 2017 in TCRdb). In terms of the full investigation: According to an earlier analysis of 450 to 650 of the donors, about 179 million T cells yielded roughly 110 million unique TCR beta sequences and about 300 Gb of sequence data. The study used immunosequencing to profile the T cell repertoires of around 600 subjects and linked those repertoires to cytomegalovirus serostatus. Both class I and class II loci were covered by HLA typing, at four-digit resolution. Roughly 300 gigabases of sequencing data and roughly 80 million unique TCR sequences made up an early release that covered 640 HLA-typed donors. To study patterns of TCR occurrence, a later analysis re-analyzed previously published TCR beta repertoires from 650 to 750 donors and added high-resolution HLA genotyping. The number of typed donors differed by locus: about 620-630 for A, B, C, DRB1 and DQB1; some 500 for DQA1; over 600 for DPA1; and some 470 for DPB1. Along with the approximately 700-subject first cohort, a separate validation cohort of more than 90 different subjects was used. The later analysis used no new phenotypic data to find candidate immune exposures, relying instead on TCR beta sequences and their occurrence across donors. A later genetic analysis used genome-wide SNP genotypes for about 65% of the 666 donors, treating that subset as a discovery cohort. Every repertoire in the discovery cohort had been generated on one and the same sequencing platform. To predict cytomegalovirus infection status, the study brought together high-throughput TCR immunosequencing, statistical association of individual TCRs with disease status, and machine learning. An earlier analysis of 587 of the donors applied high-throughput TCR beta sequencing to assess whether each TCR beta V gene segment acted as functional or pseudogenic. The study aimed to test whether cataloging public T cell receptors could reveal signatures of past pathogen exposure. Among the roughly 410 genotyped donors, approximately 81% belonged to the genetic ancestry cluster associated with self-reported Caucasian donors. Several DR-DQ haplotypes were handled as single units for association and clustering because linkage in the cohort was strong. Donor age, sex, ethnicity and CMV serostatus were compiled together with the repertoire data. Among some 410 genotyped donors of the cohort, an average of 235,054 unique TCR beta nucleotide sequences were sequenced per donor, roughly 20% of them non-productive.

Of note for this clone: There is no known antigen for this receptor. Base-call qualities are not available, and no considerably larger clone is one nucleotide away.

Libraries were built with the immunoSEQ multiplex PCR assay. A mixture of 60 forward primers for TCR Vbeta segments and 13 reverse primers for TCR Jbeta segments was used in the multiplex PCR. Amplification of the CDR3 region of rearranged TCR beta genes was performed with a multiplex PCR assay on genomic DNA. The Illumina HiSeq System was used to sequence the amplified TCR beta libraries as 87-base-pair reads. The source study handled its data this way. Across the 666 repertoires, a later analysis counted tens of millions of unique TCR beta chains, approximately 10 million of which were shared by at least two donors. To remove PCR and sequencing errors, raw reads were error-corrected and collapsed into unique sequences using a nearest-neighbor algorithm that merged closely related sequences. Alignment of CDR3 sequences to IMGT reference sequences was used to assign V, D and J gene segments. For a sequence to be retained, a match of at least six nucleotides to both a V gene segment and a J gene segment was required. Rearrangements were classified as productive when the CDR3 lacked stop codons and remained in frame with V and J, and all other rearrangements were classified as non-productive. Following IMGT convention, CDR3 was defined as the stretch from the second conserved V-encoded cysteine up to the conserved J-encoded phenylalanine. The earlier analysis of 587 of the donors excluded sequences that lacked an unambiguous match to a single V gene segment. In an earlier analysis of roughly 600 of the donors, a V segment was called functional when productive rearrangements were above 56.7%, and segregating when the standard deviation between donors exceeded 5%. A statistical classification framework was built for diagnosing cytomegalovirus status from the catalog of TCR beta chain sequences. In a later analysis, V and J genes were assigned by comparing TCR nucleotide sequences against IMGT/GENE-DB human TR gene sequences. A later analysis assigned CDR3 sequences and most-parsimonious VDJ recombination scenarios with the TCRdist pipeline. A later analysis defined each TCR beta chain by its CDR3 amino acid sequence plus V-gene family, and excluded reads lacking a unique V-gene family. As a way to deal with suspected cross-contamination and a sequencing artifact, a later analysis dropped more than 500 nucleotide sequences that were highly shared and had low generation probability. A later analysis calculated a clonal expansion index for each public chain from normalized within-repertoire ranks of inferred template counts. In a later analysis, generation probabilities were computed with a VDJ recombination model fitted to out-of-frame rearrangements, and the resulting probabilities were checked against IGoR. A later analysis scored TCR-TCR, TCR-HLA and TCR-CMV co-occurrence with hypergeometric tests, applying a repertoire-size bias correction to TCR pairs. False discovery rates were estimated in a later analysis by permuting HLA or CMV assignments 20 times. In a later analysis, co-occurring TCRs were grouped with DBSCAN, and TCRdist sequence similarity was added when clustering was performed within HLA-allele-positive subsets. Co-occurrence clustering excluded repertoires with fewer than 30,000 or more than 120,000 public chains, plus five with anomalous nucleotide sharing. This is the immuneACCESS table as TCRdb keeps it, with only in-frame sequences that have V and J called. A part of the clones is gone; compared with another copy, unresolved V genes explain less than half, and the rest is unexplained. V and J calls and clone size come straight from that table; D and trimming were deduced from the DNA. For this sample the table gives about 140,000 clones, of which under 70% were detected only once. The ten most abundant clones make up more than 9% of the sample.

On the study overall, not on this receptor specifically: Most TCR sequences were observed very rarely across donors, whereas some public TCRs were present in many individuals. According to a later analysis, TCR association rates differed among HLA loci, with DRB1 alleles showing the most associated TCRs and HLA-C alleles showing the fewest. A few of the identified cytomegalovirus-associated TCR beta chains were confirmed in vitro to be specific for cytomegalovirus antigens. In the study, some 180 TCR beta chains were listed as associated with cytomegalovirus. A cluster of highly shared sequence variants was judged likely to represent a technical artifact of the sequencing pipeline. Because HLA typing was unavailable for some donors at each locus, only the typed subset was used in association tests. Correlated functional status among segregating V segments might reflect linkage disequilibrium, but an unknown experimental factor could not be ruled out. A later analysis found that HLA-associated TCR beta chains were more clonally expanded and had lower generation probabilities than equally common non-associated chains. An association between a missense DCLRE1C variant and V-gene and J-gene trimming of TCR beta chains was found in a later genetic analysis and replicated in an independent cohort. A further reported finding was that TCR beta sequences accurately predicted the HLA-A and HLA-B alleles for most subjects in the first cohort. Most CMV-associated TCR beta chains appeared to be HLA-restricted in a later analysis, and the HLA associations seemed to be driven largely by CMV exposure. In an earlier analysis of 500 to 650 of the donors, most TCR beta V segments appeared in productive rearrangements about 90% or about 30% of the time, broadly matching IMGT annotations. When HLA alleles, especially DR and DQ, strongly co-occurred, TCR associations were difficult to assign to individual alleles. Because counts were too low, about 18 rarely observed V segments, including chromosome 9 orphons, were excluded from the earlier analysis of several hundred of the donors. Compared with the approximately 670-donor mean, donors in an Asian-associated ancestry cluster had fewer N-insertions in productive TCRs, according to a later genetic analysis. Roughly uniform sequencing depth across donors was assumed in presence/absence analyses, although this assumption may not hold. A later analysis associated about 17,000 TCR beta sequences with specific HLA alleles at a false discovery rate of 0.05. A later analysis reported that several top co-occurrence clusters appeared linked to parvovirus B19, influenza, CMV and Epstein-Barr virus. Immune exposure information for the cohort was limited to CMV serostatus. According to the authors, the approach could potentially be generalized to other disease states and immunological phenotypes. The cohort was sequenced for TCR beta chains only, and without alpha or paired-chain data the features that could be detected were limited. The classifier was reported to diagnose cytomegalovirus status with high specificity and sensitivity in both the original and validation cohorts.

The cohort was made up of under 800 healthy bone marrow donors. At the time of sampling, all cohort members were nominally healthy, though unrecorded immune exposures were likely present. The donor tested CMV seropositive, placing the donor among the 250 to 300 seropositive members of the cohort. Each donor provided a peripheral blood sample, and peripheral blood mononuclear cells were used for TCR beta sequencing. Genomic DNA was extracted from the blood cell samples with the Qiagen DNeasy Blood Extraction Kit. The specimen was PBMCs. The sequence derives from a man aged 30 to 45 in good health and CMV-seropositive.

The CDR3 corresponds to CATSRKLAGVTDTQYF. The DNA sequence is TGTGCCACCAGCAGGAAACTAGCGGGAGTCACAGATACGCAGTATTTT. The rearranged segments are TRBV15 and TRBJ2-3, and 11 bases in between align with TRBD2. The germline V gene (reference sequence) provides CDR1 LNHNV and CDR2 YYDKDF. The germline V end is reduced by 3 bases and the J end by 2 bases; junction bases left unmatched: 4. The CDR3, from cysteine to phenylalanine, totals 16 residues. The sequence is cut down to CDR3 DNA, 48 bases in frame from base 1.